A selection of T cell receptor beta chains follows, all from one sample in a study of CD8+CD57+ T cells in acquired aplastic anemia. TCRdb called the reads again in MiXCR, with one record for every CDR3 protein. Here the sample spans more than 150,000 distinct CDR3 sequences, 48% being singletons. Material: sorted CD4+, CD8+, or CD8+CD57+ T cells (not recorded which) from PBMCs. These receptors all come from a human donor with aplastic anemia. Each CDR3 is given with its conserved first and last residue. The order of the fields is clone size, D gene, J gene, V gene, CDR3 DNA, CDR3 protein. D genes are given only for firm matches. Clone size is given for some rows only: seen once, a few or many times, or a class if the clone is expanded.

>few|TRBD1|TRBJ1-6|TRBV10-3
TGTGCCACCCACCGGGACAGCAATTCACCCCTCCACTTT
CATHRDSNSPLHF
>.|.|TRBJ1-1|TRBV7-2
TGTGCCAGCAGCTCAGCGACCACTGAAGCTTTCTTT
CASSSATTEAFF
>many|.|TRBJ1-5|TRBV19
TGTGCCAGTAGTATGGGAAACGGGTTTGGTCAGCCCCAGCATTTT
CASSMGNGFGQPQHF
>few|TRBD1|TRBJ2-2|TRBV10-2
TGCGCCAGCAGTGGGGACAGGGACACCGGGGAGCTGTTTTTT
CASSGDRDTGELFF
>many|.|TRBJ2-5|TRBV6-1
TGTGCCAGCAGTGTGTTTGCGGGCGGGGAAGAGACCCAGTACTTC
CASSVFAGGEETQYF
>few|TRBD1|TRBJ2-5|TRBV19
TGTGCCAGTAGTCCACGGGACAGTTTACAAGAGACCCAGTACTTC
CASSPRDSLQETQYF
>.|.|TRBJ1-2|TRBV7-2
TGTGCCAGCAGCTTAGAAGAGGGAGGCTACACCTTC
CASSLEEGGYTF
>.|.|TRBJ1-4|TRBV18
TGTGCCAGCTCTCCTCCCGGCTCTAATGAAAAACTGTTTTTT
CASSPPGSNEKLFF
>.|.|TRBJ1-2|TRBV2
TGTGCCAGCAGTGGCTTCGGACAGAACTATGGCTACACCTTC
CASSGFGQNYGYTF
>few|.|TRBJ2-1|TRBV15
TGTGCCACCAGCAGAGGACCCGATGGTGAGCAGTTCTTC
CATSRGPDGEQFF
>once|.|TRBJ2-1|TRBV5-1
TGCGCCAGCAGCTTGGGAGGGGATGAGCAGTTCTTC
CASSLGGDEQFF
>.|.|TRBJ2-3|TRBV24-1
TGTGCCACCAGTGATTCAGGGGGGCAAACACACGCAGATACGCAGTATTTT
CATSDSGGQTHADTQYF
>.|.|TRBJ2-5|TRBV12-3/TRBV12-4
TGTGCCAGCGCACGGGGGGCTCAAGAGACCCAGTACTTC
CASARGAQETQYF
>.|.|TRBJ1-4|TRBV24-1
TGTGCCACCAGAGGCAGCCAGGAGGAAAAACTGTTTTTT
CATRGSQEEKLFF
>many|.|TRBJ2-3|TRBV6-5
TGTGCCAGCAGGCCGGCAAGACTCCGGGATACGCAGTATTTT
CASRPARLRDTQYF
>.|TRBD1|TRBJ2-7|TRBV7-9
TGTGCCAGCAGCTCGGGACAGGGGGTGGACGAGCAGTACTTC
CASSSGQGVDEQYF
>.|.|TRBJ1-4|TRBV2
TGTGCCAGCGGAGAGAGGGCGACCAATGAAAAACTGTTTTTT
CASGERATNEKLFF
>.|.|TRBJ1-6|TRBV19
TGTGCCAGTAGTATAGAACTTAATTCACCCCTCCACTTT
CASSIELNSPLHF
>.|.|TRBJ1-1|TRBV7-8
TGTGCCAGCAGCTTAGTACAGGGCTCGTGGAACACTGAAGCTTTCTTT
CASSLVQGSWNTEAFF
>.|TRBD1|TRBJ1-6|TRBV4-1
TGCGCCAGCAGCCAGGGACAGGGGGCGAAAGGTTCACCCCTCCACTTT
CASSQGQGAKGSPLHF
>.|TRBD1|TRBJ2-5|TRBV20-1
TGCAGTGCCCCCCGGACAGGGGAAGAGACCCAGTACTTC
CSAPRTGEETQYF
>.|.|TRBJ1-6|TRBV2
TGTGCCAGCGTCTATGGTGCGAATTCACCCCTCCACTTT
CASVYGANSPLHF
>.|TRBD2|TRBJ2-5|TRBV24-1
TGTGCCACCAGTGAGAATACTAGCGGGAAGGAGACCCAGTACTTC
CATSENTSGKETQYF
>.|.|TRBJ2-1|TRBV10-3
TGTGCCATCAGTGAGTCGGGAGTTCAGCTCTTC
CAISESGVQLF